This T cell receptor (beta chain) was sequenced for a study of cytomegalovirus exposure and HLA in healthy donors (dated by TCRdb to 2016 to 2017). For the wider study: An earlier analysis of about 560 of the donors reported 250 to 350 Gb of sequence data and 117 million unique TCR beta sequences obtained from roughly 170 million T cells. A later genetic analysis took genome-wide SNP genotypes for about three fifths of the roughly 700 donors and used that subset as a discovery cohort. Rather than drawing on any new phenotypic data, the later analysis identified candidate immune exposures from TCR beta sequences and the way those sequences occurred across donors. About 280 gigabases of sequencing data and roughly 80 million unique TCR sequences made up an early release that covered 500 to 700 HLA-typed donors. The study aimed to test whether signatures of past pathogen exposure could be identified by cataloging public T cell receptors. Donor age, sex, ethnicity and CMV serostatus were compiled together with the repertoire data. An earlier analysis of nearly 600 of the donors applied high-throughput TCR beta sequencing to assess whether each TCR beta V gene segment acted as functional or pseudogenic. Both class I and class II loci were covered by HLA typing, at four-digit resolution. Along with the roughly 670-subject first cohort, a separate validation cohort of over 90 different subjects was used. Typing coverage differed by locus: A, B, C, DRB1 and DQB1 were typed in roughly 620-630 donors, DQA1 in about 560, DPA1 in around 600, and DPB1 in 450 to 490. Among 398 genotyped donors of the cohort, an average of around 240,000 unique TCR beta nucleotide sequences were sequenced per donor, about a sixth of them non-productive. All discovery cohort repertoires had been generated using a single sequencing platform. Roughly five DR-DQ haplotypes were treated as single units for association and clustering because of strong linkage in the cohort. To predict cytomegalovirus infection status, the study brought together high-throughput TCR immunosequencing, statistical association of individual TCRs with disease status, and machine learning. The T cell repertoires of under 750 subjects were profiled by immunosequencing and related to cytomegalovirus serostatus. Among the roughly 400 genotyped donors, approximately 82% belonged to the genetic ancestry cluster associated with self-reported Caucasian donors. A later analysis re-examined previously published TCR beta repertoires from around 670 donors and added high-resolution HLA genotyping to investigate patterns of TCR occurrence. Overall study results and their limits: An earlier analysis of several hundred of the donors showed that most TCR beta V segments appeared in productive rearrangements either about 87% or about 30% of the time, which broadly matched IMGT annotations. Linkage disequilibrium might explain the correlated functional status among segregating V segments, but an unknown experimental factor could not be excluded. In a later analysis, most CMV-associated TCR beta chains were found to appear HLA-restricted, with HLA associations seemingly driven largely by CMV exposure. Because counts were too low, under 20 rarely observed V segments, including chromosome 9 orphons, were left out of the earlier analysis of some 600 of the donors. In the study, approximately 150 TCR beta chains were listed as associated with cytomegalovirus. A later analysis found that TCR association rates varied across HLA loci, with DRB1 alleles showing the most associated TCRs and HLA-C alleles the fewest. In a later analysis, several top co-occurrence clusters were reported to appear linked to parvovirus B19, influenza, CMV and Epstein-Barr virus. A few of the identified cytomegalovirus-associated TCR beta chains were confirmed in vitro to be specific for cytomegalovirus antigens. Because some donors lacked HLA typing at each locus, the association tests relied only on the typed subset. A further reported finding was that TCR beta sequences accurately predicted the HLA-A and HLA-B alleles for most subjects in the first cohort. A later analysis associated about 18,000 TCR beta sequences with specific HLA alleles at a false discovery rate of 0.05. The 87-base-pair reads could not distinguish some IMGT-functional V segments, including TRBV6-2 and TRBV6-3, so those segments were excluded. The only immune exposure information available for the cohort was CMV serostatus. According to the authors, the approach could potentially be generalized to other disease states and immunological phenotypes. The cohort was sequenced for TCR beta chains only, and without alpha or paired-chain data the features that could be detected were limited. In a later analysis, HLA-associated TCR beta chains showed more clonal expansion and lower generation probabilities than non-associated chains that were equally common. Roughly uniform sequencing depth across donors was assumed in presence/absence analyses, although this assumption may not hold. A cluster of highly shared sequence variants was judged likely to represent a technical artifact of the sequencing pipeline. According to a later genetic analysis, donors in an Asian-associated ancestry cluster had fewer N-insertions in productive TCRs than the roughly 660-donor mean. The classifier was reported to diagnose cytomegalovirus status with high specificity and sensitivity in both the original cohort and the validation cohort. Assigning TCR associations to individual alleles was difficult when HLA alleles, especially DR and DQ, strongly co-occurred. In a later genetic analysis, a missense DCLRE1C variant was associated with V-gene and J-gene trimming of TCR beta chains, and the association was replicated in an independent cohort. Most TCR sequences were observed very rarely across donors, whereas some public TCRs were present in many individuals.

Looking up the germline V gene (reference sequence) yields CDR1 SEHNR and CDR2 FQNEAQ. Taken from cysteine to phenylalanine, the CDR3 has 14 residues. Only CDR3 DNA remains: 42 bases, in frame from the first base. V loses 9 bases, J loses 5 bases, and the germline ends lie 14 bases apart. In total, over 600 healthy bone marrow donors made up the cohort. At the time of sampling, every cohort member was nominally healthy, though immune exposures that went unrecorded were likely present. The donor tested CMV seronegative, placing the donor among the 350 or so seronegative members of the cohort. Every donor gave a peripheral blood sample, and the peripheral blood mononuclear cells from that sample were used for TCR beta sequencing. The Qiagen DNeasy Blood Extraction Kit was used to extract genomic DNA from the blood cell samples. Libraries were prepared through the immunoSEQ multiplex PCR assay. For the multiplex PCR, a mixture combining 60 forward primers for TCR Vbeta segments and 13 reverse primers for TCR Jbeta segments was used. The CDR3 region of rearranged TCR beta genes was amplified from genomic DNA with a multiplex PCR assay. The amplified TCR beta libraries were sequenced on the Illumina HiSeq System as 87-base-pair reads. For the original study's pipeline: A later analysis tallied around 87 million unique TCR beta chains across the 660 or so repertoires, and approximately 12 million of those chains were shared by two or more donors. A nearest-neighbor algorithm error-corrected the raw reads and collapsed the reads into unique sequences, merging closely related sequences to remove PCR and sequencing errors. CDR3 sequences were aligned to IMGT reference sequences to assign V, D and J gene segments. For a sequence to be retained, at least a six-nucleotide match to both a V gene segment and a J gene segment was required. A rearrangement was called productive if the CDR3 had no stop codons and remained in frame with V and J, and every other rearrangement was called non-productive. CDR3 was defined according to IMGT convention as the region running from the second conserved V-encoded cysteine to the conserved J-encoded phenylalanine. In an earlier analysis of 587 of the donors, sequences lacking an unambiguous match to a single V gene segment were excluded. An earlier analysis of almost 600 of the donors classified V segments as functional when productive rearrangements were above 56.7% and as segregating when the standard deviation between donors was above 5%. A statistical classification framework was built to diagnose cytomegalovirus status from the catalog of TCR beta chain sequences. In a later analysis, V and J genes were assigned by comparing TCR nucleotide sequences against IMGT/GENE-DB human TR gene sequences. A later analysis assigned CDR3 sequences and most-parsimonious VDJ recombination scenarios with the TCRdist pipeline. In a later analysis, each TCR beta chain was defined by its CDR3 amino acid sequence together with its V-gene family, and reads without a unique V-gene family were excluded. A later analysis removed 600 or so highly shared, low-generation-probability nucleotide sequences to deal with suspected cross-contamination and a sequencing artifact. In a later analysis, a clonal expansion index was calculated for each public chain from normalized within-repertoire ranks of inferred template counts. Generation probabilities in a later analysis came from a VDJ recombination model fitted to out-of-frame rearrangements, and those results were checked against IGoR. A later analysis scored TCR-TCR, TCR-HLA and TCR-CMV co-occurrence with hypergeometric tests, applying a repertoire-size bias correction to TCR pairs. To estimate false discovery rates, a later analysis permuted the HLA or CMV assignments 20 times. In a later analysis, co-occurring TCRs were grouped using DBSCAN, and TCRdist sequence similarity was added for clustering within HLA-allele-positive subsets. Repertoires with fewer than 30,000 or more than 120,000 public chains were left out of co-occurrence clustering, as were several repertoires with anomalous nucleotide sharing. This is the immuneACCESS table as TCRdb keeps it, with only in-frame sequences that have V and J called. A part of the clones is gone; compared with another copy, unresolved V genes explain less than half, and the rest is unexplained. That table is the source of V, J and clone size, and D and trimming were worked out from the DNA. Within this sample are under 150,000 clones, with about four fifths of them counted one time only. The leading ten clones occupy nearly 2.5% of the sample.

Worth noting for this clone: Its cognate antigen has yet to be identified. No base-level quality is on record; no much larger clone is a single base apart.

The sequence joins TRBV7-9 to TRBJ2-6; a tentative D match to TRBD1 spans 5 bases. This TCR derives from a woman in her late teens or twenties in good health and CMV-seronegative. The sample comprised PBMCs. The sequenced DNA is TGTGCCAGGTCCGGGCAGGGAAGGGCCAACGTCCTGACTTTC. Translated, it reads CARSGQGRANVLTF.